Listed below are T cell receptor beta chains from one sample, sequenced in a study of regulatory and conventional T cells in RAG deficiency. The repertoire was sequenced with immunoSEQ multiplex PCR; TCRdb's copy has only in-frame clones and lacks some. The data contain over 15,000 clones, roughly 89% of them singletons. The same specimen was also included in a second study, on regulatory T cells.

The sequenced sample was Tregs sorted from blood. The receptors derive from a human donor in good health. Both conserved end residues are part of each CDR3. D genes are given only for firm matches. Some rows have no size entry. The others give once, few or many, or a class for an expanded clone.

J	V	size	D	DNA	CDR3
TRBJ2-7	TRBV29-1	NA	NA	TGCAGCGTTGCTAGACAGCAGACATACGAGCAGTACTTC	CSVARQQTYEQYF
TRBJ1-6	TRBV27	NA	NA	TGTGCCAGCAGGACCTTATACAATTCACCCCTCCACTTT	CASRTLYNSPLHF
TRBJ1-5	TRBV29-1	NA	NA	TGCAGCGTTCTCACCGGGAGCAATCAGCCCCAGCATTTT	CSVLTGSNQPQHF
TRBJ2-4	TRBV29-1	NA	NA	TGCAGCGTTGAAGTCGGGAGATCTGGCATTCAGTACTTC	CSVEVGRSGIQYF
TRBJ1-5	TRBV30	NA	NA	TGTGCCTGGAGTGTAGCGAGGACAGCGGGCTATAGCAATCAGCCCCAGCATTTT	CAWSVARTAGYSNQPQHF
TRBJ2-1	TRBV6-5	NA	TRBD2	TGTGCCAGCAGTTCCCGACTAGCGGGGGCCTACAATGAGCAGTTCTTC	CASSSRLAGAYNEQFF
TRBJ2-1	TRBV13	NA	NA	TGTGCCAGCAGCTTAGGGAGGTCCCCCCAGGGCTACCATGAGCAGTTCTTC	CASSLGRSPQGYHEQFF
TRBJ1-1	TRBV6-6	NA	TRBD1	TGTGCCAGCAGTTGGGGTTACAGGGGCCGTAACACTGAAGCTTTCTTT	CASSWGYRGRNTEAFF
TRBJ2-3	TRBV10-1	NA	NA	TGCGCCAGCAGTGAGTCCAGATACCCTGCCACAGATACGCAGTATTTT	CASSESRYPATDTQYF
TRBJ2-2	TRBV4-1	NA	NA	TGCGCCAGCAGCCTAAGTCCGGGTTTTAGCACCGGGGAGCTGTTTTTT	CASSLSPGFSTGELFF
TRBJ1-1	TRBV7-6	once	TRBD1	TGTGCCAGCAGCTCCATGGGGACAGGGGACACTGAAGCTTTCTTT	CASSSMGTGDTEAFF